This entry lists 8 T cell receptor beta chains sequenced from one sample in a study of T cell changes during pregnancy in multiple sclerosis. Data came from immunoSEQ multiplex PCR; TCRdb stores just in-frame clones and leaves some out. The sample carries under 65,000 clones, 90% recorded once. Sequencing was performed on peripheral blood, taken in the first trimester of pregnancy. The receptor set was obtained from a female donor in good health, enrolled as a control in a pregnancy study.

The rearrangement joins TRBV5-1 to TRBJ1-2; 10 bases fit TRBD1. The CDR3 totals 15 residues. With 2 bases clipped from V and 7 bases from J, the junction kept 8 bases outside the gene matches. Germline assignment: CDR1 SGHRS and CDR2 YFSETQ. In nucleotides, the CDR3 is TGCGCCAGCAGCTTAGTGACAGGGGGCGCAACTGGCTACACCTTC. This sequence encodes CASSLVTGGATGYTF.

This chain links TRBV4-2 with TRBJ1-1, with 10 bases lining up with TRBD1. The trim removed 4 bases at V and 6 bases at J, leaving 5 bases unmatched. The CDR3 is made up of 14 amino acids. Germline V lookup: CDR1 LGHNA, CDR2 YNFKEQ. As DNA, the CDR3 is TGTGCCAGCAGCCGGGACAGGGGTGATTCTGAAGCTTTCTTT. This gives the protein CASSRDRGDSEAFF.

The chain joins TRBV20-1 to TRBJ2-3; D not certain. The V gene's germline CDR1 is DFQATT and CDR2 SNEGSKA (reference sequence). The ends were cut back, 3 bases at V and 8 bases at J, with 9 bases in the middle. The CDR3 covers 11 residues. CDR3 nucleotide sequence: TGCAGTGCTAGGGTCCGAGGTACGCAGTATTTT. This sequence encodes CSARVRGTQYF.

CDR3 bases: TGTGCCAGCTCGGACGGACACTCCTATTACGAGCAGTACTTC. As protein: CASSDGHSYYEQYF. This sequence joins TRBV18 and TRBJ2-7, with a possible D match to TRBD1 (5 bases). V was pared by 6 bases and J by 4 bases, with 16 bases between. The germline V gene encodes CDR1 KGHSH and CDR2 LQKENI. The length of the CDR3 is 14 residues.

The CDR3 sequence is CSVEGATGGGETQYF. CDR3 DNA sequence: TGCAGCGTTGAAGGGGCTACAGGGGGGGGAGAGACCCAGTACTTC. V and J are TRBV29-1 and TRBJ2-5, with D maybe TRBD1 (8 bases). This CDR3 comprises 15 residues. The ends were cut back, 1 base at V and 4 bases at J, with 16 bases in the middle. The germline V gene has CDR1 SQVTM and CDR2 ANQGSEA. Filled out from reference TRBV29-1 and TRBJ2-5, the complete variable domain reads SAVISQKPSRDICQRGTSLTIQCQVDSQVTMMFWYRQQPGQSLTLIATANQGSEATYESGFVIDKFPISRPNLTFSTLTVSNMSPEDSSIYLCSVEGATGGGETQYFGPGTRLLVL.

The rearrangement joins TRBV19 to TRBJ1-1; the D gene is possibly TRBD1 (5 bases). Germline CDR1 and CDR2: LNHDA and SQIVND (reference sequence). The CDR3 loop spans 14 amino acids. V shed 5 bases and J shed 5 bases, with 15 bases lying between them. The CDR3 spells CASSLQASVTEAFF. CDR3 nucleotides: TGTGCCAGTAGTTTACAGGCATCCGTAACTGAAGCTTTCTTT.

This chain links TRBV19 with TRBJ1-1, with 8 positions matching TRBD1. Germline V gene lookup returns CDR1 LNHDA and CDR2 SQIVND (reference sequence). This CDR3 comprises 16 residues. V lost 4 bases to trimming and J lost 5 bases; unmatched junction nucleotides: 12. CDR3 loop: CASSTPGQVKNTEAFF. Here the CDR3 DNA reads TGTGCCAGTAGTACTCCGGGACAGGTGAAAAATACTGAAGCTTTCTTT.

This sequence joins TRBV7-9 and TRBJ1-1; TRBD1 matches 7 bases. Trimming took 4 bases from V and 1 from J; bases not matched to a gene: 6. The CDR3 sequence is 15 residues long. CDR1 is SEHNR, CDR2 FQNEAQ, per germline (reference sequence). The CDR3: CASSSQGTANTEAFF. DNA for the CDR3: TGTGCCAGCAGCTCCCAGGGGACAGCGAACACTGAAGCTTTCTTT.